This entry is about one TCR beta chain. This sample is drawn from a study of cytomegalovirus exposure and HLA in healthy donors. V dropped 1 base and J dropped 7 bases, with 14 bases sitting between them. This CDR3 is built from 16 residues. From germline, CDR1 is MNHNS and CDR2 SASEGT. The PCR employed 60 Vbeta primers together with 13 Jbeta primers. The assay was immunoSEQ multiplex PCR, and TCRdb's table has in-frame clones only and misses some. The table records roughly 140,000 clones, approximately 77% of them present only once. The material sequenced was PBMCs. The origin of this receptor is a woman aged 45-65 years in good health and CMV-seronegative. The chain employs TRBV6-1 and TRBJ1-6; D gene ambiguous. CDR3 region: CASSEVLYPVNSPLHF. CDR3 sequence (DNA): TGTGCCAGCAGTGAAGTGTTGTATCCAGTGAATTCACCCCTCCACTTT.